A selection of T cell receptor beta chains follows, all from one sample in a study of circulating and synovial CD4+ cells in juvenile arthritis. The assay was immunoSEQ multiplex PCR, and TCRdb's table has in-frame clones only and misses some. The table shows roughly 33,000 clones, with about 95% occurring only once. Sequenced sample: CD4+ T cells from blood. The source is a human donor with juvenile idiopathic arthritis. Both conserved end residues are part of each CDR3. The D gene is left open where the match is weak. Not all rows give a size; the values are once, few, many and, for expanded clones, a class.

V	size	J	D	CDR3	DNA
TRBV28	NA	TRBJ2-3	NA	CASSYGTDTQYF	TGTGCCAGCAGTTACGGGACAGATACGCAGTATTTT
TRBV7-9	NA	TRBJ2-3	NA	CASSLGSSQNTDTQYF	TGTGCCAGCAGCTTAGGTTCTTCGCAGAACACAGATACGCAGTATTTT
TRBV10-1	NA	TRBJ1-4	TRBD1	CASSQQGAGEKLFF	TGCGCCAGCAGCCAACAGGGGGCGGGTGAAAAACTGTTTTTT
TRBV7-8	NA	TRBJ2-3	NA	CASSLDEGRPTDTQYF	TGTGCCAGCAGCTTGGACGAGGGGAGGCCCACAGATACGCAGTATTTT
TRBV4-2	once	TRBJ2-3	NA	CASSQEAPPSQGTTDTQYF	TGTGCCAGCAGCCAAGAAGCTCCCCCTAGCCAGGGGACCACAGATACGCAGTATTTT
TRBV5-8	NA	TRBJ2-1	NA	CASSAGLEPYNEQFF	TGTGCCAGCAGCGCCGGACTGGAGCCTTACAATGAGCAGTTCTTC
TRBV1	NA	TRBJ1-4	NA	CTSSQGGNRDPINEKLFF	TGCACCAGCAGCCAAGGAGGGAATCGAGATCCTATTAATGAAAAACTGTTTTTT
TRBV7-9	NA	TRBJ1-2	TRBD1	CASSSSGGVHYGYTF	TGTGCCAGCAGCTCCTCAGGGGGCGTGCACTATGGCTACACCTTC
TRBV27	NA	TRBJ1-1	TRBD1	CASSPTGQGAGGTEAFF	TGTGCCAGCAGTCCAACGGGACAGGGGGCAGGAGGCACTGAAGCTTTCTTT
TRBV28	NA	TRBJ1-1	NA	CATKGMGTEAFF	TGTGCCACCAAGGGGATGGGCACTGAAGCTTTCTTT
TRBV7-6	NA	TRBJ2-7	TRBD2	CASSLTGTSDYEQYF	TGTGCCAGCAGCTTAACCGGGACTAGCGACTACGAGCAGTACTTC
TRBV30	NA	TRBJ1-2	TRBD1	CAWSGGQLSFLGNYGYTF	TGTGCCTGGAGTGGGGGACAGCTCTCCTTCTTGGGCAACTATGGCTACACCTTC
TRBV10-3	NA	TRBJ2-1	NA	CAISELEDEQFF	TGTGCCATCAGTGAGTTAGAGGATGAGCAGTTCTTC
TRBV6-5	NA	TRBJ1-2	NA	CASSPDRNYGYTF	TGTGCCAGCAGTCCAGACAGAAACTATGGCTACACCTTC
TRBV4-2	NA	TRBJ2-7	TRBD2	CASSSRTSVYEQYF	TGTGCCAGCAGCTCCCGGACTAGCGTCTACGAGCAGTACTTC
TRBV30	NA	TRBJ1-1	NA	CAWSAGSNTEAFF	TGTGCCTGGAGTGCAGGGTCCAACACTGAAGCTTTCTTT
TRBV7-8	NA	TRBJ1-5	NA	CASSLREGGQPQHF	TGTGCCAGCAGCTTAAGGGAAGGGGGACAGCCCCAGCATTTT
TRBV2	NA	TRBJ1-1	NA	CASSEADSIPFF	TGTGCCAGCAGTGAAGCGGACAGCATACCTTTCTTT
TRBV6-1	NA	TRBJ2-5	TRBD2	CASSVGHSGGAGETQYF	TGTGCCAGCAGTGTTGGTCATAGCGGGGGGGCGGGGGAGACCCAGTACTTC
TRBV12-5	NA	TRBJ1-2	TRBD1	CASGLGQGYGYTF	TGTGCTAGTGGTTTGGGACAGGGTTATGGCTACACCTTC
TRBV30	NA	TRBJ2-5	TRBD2	CAYRWSGGGETQYF	TGTGCCTATCGATGGAGCGGGGGTGGAGAGACCCAGTACTTC
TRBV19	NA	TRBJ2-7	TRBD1	CASSGDRLGEQYF	TGTGCCAGTAGCGGGGACAGGCTCGGCGAGCAGTACTTC
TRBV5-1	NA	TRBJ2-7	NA	CASSFALEGPGYEQYF	TGCGCCAGCAGCTTTGCCCTTGAGGGTCCGGGCTACGAGCAGTACTTC
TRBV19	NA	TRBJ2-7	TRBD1	CASSTADRGTSYEQYF	TGTGCCAGTAGTACCGCGGACAGGGGGACCTCCTACGAGCAGTACTTC
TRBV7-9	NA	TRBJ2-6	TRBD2	CATPTFPGGISGANVLTF	TGTGCCACCCCTACATTCCCGGGAGGCATCTCTGGGGCCAACGTCCTGACTTTC
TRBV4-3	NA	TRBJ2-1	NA	CASSQEQGYEQFF	TGCGCCAGCAGCCAAGAGCAGGGATATGAGCAGTTCTTC
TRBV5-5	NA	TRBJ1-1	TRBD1	CASSLDSGGTEAFF	TGTGCCAGCAGCTTGGATTCAGGGGGCACTGAAGCTTTCTTT
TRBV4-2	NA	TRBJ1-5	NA	CASSQGSGQPQHF	TGTGCCAGCAGCCAAGGGTCCGGGCAGCCCCAGCATTTT
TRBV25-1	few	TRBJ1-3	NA	CASSDLQTGSGNTIYF	TGTGCCAGCAGTGACCTGCAGACGGGCTCTGGAAACACCATATATTTT
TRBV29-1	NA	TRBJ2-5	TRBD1	CSVVKGTGQETQYF	TGCAGCGTTGTTAAGGGGACAGGACAAGAGACCCAGTACTTC
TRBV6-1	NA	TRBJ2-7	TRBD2	CASSDRLAGVYEQYF	TGTGCCAGCAGTGACAGACTAGCGGGAGTCTACGAGCAGTACTTC
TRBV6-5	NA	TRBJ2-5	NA	CASSVDSYQETQYF	TGTGCCAGCAGTGTTGACAGTTACCAAGAGACCCAGTACTTC
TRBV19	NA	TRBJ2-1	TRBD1	CASSISTGGSYNEQFF	TGTGCCAGTAGTATATCTACAGGGGGGTCCTACAATGAGCAGTTCTTC
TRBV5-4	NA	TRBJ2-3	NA	CASSGGGDFTDTQYF	TGTGCCAGCAGCGGAGGAGGGGACTTTACAGATACGCAGTATTTT
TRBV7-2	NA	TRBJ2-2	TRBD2	CASSLVREATGELFF	TGTGCCAGCAGCTTAGTGCGGGAGGCCACCGGGGAGCTGTTTTTT
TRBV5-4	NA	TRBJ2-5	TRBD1	CASSFARTGAETQYF	TGTGCCAGCAGCTTTGCAAGGACAGGGGCGGAGACCCAGTACTTC
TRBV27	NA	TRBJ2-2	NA	CASSPPLGQVNTGELFF	TGTGCCAGCAGTCCCCCTCTGGGGCAGGTGAACACCGGGGAGCTGTTTTTT
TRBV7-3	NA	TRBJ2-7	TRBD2	CASSPTSGSLEEQYF	TGTGCCAGCAGCCCCACTAGCGGAAGCCTCGAGGAGCAGTACTTC
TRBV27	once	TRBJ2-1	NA	CASSLNFIEQFF	TGTGCCAGCAGTTTGAACTTCATTGAGCAGTTCTTC
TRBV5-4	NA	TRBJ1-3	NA	CASSPGGISGNTIYF	TGTGCCAGCAGCCCCGGGGGGATCTCTGGAAACACCATATATTTT
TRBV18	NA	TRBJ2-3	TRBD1	CASSQDRVGKVTDTQYF	TGTGCCAGCTCCCAAGACAGGGTCGGTAAAGTAACAGATACGCAGTATTTT
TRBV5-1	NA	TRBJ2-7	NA	CASSLESEFYEQYF	TGCGCCAGCAGCTTGGAGTCCGAGTTCTACGAGCAGTACTTC
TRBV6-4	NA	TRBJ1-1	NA	CAGQSGGFMNTEAFF	TGTGCCGGCCAGTCGGGTGGCTTTATGAACACTGAAGCTTTCTTT
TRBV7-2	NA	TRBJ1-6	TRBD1	CASSLSGTGISPLHF	TGTGCCAGCAGCTTATCCGGGACAGGGATTTCACCCCTCCACTTT
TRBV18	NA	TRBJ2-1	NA	CASSPSGSSYNEQFF	TGTGCCAGCTCACCCTCGGGAAGCTCCTACAATGAGCAGTTCTTC
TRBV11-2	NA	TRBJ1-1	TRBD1	CASSLAGQGLSTEAFF	TGTGCCAGCAGCTTAGCGGGACAGGGTCTGAGCACTGAAGCTTTCTTT
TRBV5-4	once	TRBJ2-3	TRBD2	CASSLGLAGAADTQYF	TGTGCCAGCAGCCTGGGACTAGCGGGAGCGGCAGATACGCAGTATTTT
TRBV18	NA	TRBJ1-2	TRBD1	CASSRDRDVYGYTF	TGTGCCAGCTCGCGCGACAGGGATGTCTATGGCTACACCTTC
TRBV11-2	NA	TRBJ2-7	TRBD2	CASSLGFSGTAEQYF	TGTGCCAGCAGCTTAGGATTTAGCGGGACTGCCGAGCAGTACTTC
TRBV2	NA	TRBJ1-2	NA	CANRETSLYGYTF	TGTGCCAACCGAGAGACTAGTTTGTATGGCTACACCTTC
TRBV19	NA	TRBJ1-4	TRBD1	CASSTGRGLRYEKLFF	TGTGCCAGTAGTACGGGCAGGGGGCTTCGGTATGAAAAACTGTTTTTT
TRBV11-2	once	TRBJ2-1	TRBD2	CASTRAGLAGSEQFF	TGTGCCAGCACCCGTGCGGGGCTAGCGGGAAGTGAGCAGTTCTTC
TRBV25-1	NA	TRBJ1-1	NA	CASSHAAGGPNTEAFF	TGTGCCAGCAGCCACGCCGCGGGGGGGCCCAACACTGAAGCTTTCTTT
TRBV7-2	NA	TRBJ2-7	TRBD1	CASSATGTAAYEQYF	TGTGCCAGCAGCGCGACCGGGACAGCAGCCTACGAGCAGTACTTC
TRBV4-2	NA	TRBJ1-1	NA	CASSQNSYTEAFF	TGTGCCAGCAGCCAGAACAGTTACACTGAAGCTTTCTTT
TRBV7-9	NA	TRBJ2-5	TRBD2	CASSFPGLPETQYF	TGTGCCAGCAGCTTCCCGGGACTACCGGAGACCCAGTACTTC
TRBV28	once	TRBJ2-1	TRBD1	CASTLIGGTGTHEQFF	TGTGCCAGCACCCTCATAGGGGGGACAGGGACCCATGAGCAGTTCTTC
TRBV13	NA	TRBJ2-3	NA	CASSLGQGFTDTQYF	TGTGCCAGCAGCTTGGGGCAGGGATTCACAGATACGCAGTATTTT
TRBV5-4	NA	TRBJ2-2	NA	CASSPETSRTGELFF	TGTGCCAGCAGCCCGGAGACTAGTCGCACCGGGGAGCTGTTTTTT